These 15 T cell receptor beta chains share one sample of origin, sequenced in a study of T cell changes during pregnancy in multiple sclerosis. Libraries were prepared by immunoSEQ multiplex PCR; TCRdb keeps only in-frame clonotypes and omits some of them. The table has about 23,000 clones, under 90% seen once. Source: CD8+ T cells from peripheral blood mononuclear cells, taken before pregnancy. These receptors came from a female donor with multiple sclerosis, enrolled in a pregnancy study.

V usage is TRBV19 and J usage is TRBJ2-1; no clear D gene. The CDR3 totals 13 residues. Trimming left V 6 bases short and J 9 bases short, with 15 bases between. Germline V CDR1 and CDR2: LNHDA, SQIVND (reference sequence). CDR3 nucleotides: TGTGCCAGTAGCCCACCTGAGCGCAGTGAGCAGTTCTTC. Protein product: CASSPPERSEQFF.

The rearrangement joins TRBV4-3 to TRBJ1-3, with no clear D. The V gene lost 2 bases and the J gene lost 1 base, with 9 bases spanning the gap. This CDR3 is 15 amino acids long. The germline V gene has CDR1 LGHNA and CDR2 YSLEER. For the CDR3, the DNA is TGCGCCAGCAGCCAATTGGCGGTTTCTGGAAACACCATATATTTT. Translation gives CASSQLAVSGNTIYF.

The V call is TRBV5-4, the J call TRBJ2-7; 11 bases line up with TRBD2. Trimming cost V 3 bases and J 4 bases; bases outside gene matches: 9. The length of the CDR3 is 16 residues. Germline CDR1 SGHNT, CDR2 YYREEE (reference sequence). The CDR3 spells CASSYGTGLAVYEQYF. DNA for the CDR3: TGTGCCAGCAGCTACGGAACGGGACTAGCGGTATACGAGCAGTACTTC. Based on the CDR3 plus reference TRBV5-4 and TRBJ2-7, the full variable domain is ETGVTQSPTHLIKTRGQQVTLRCSSQSGHNTVSWYQQALGQGPQFIFQYYREEENGRGNFPPRFSGLQFPNYSSELNVNALELDDSALYLCASSYGTGLAVYEQYFGPGTRLTVT.

V is TRBV30 and J is TRBJ2-7; D gene uncertain. Deletions cut 1 base from V and 1 base from J, with 8 bases between. The germline gives CDR1 GTSNPN, CDR2 SVGIG (reference sequence). The CDR3 is 13 residues long. The chain's CDR3 is CAWSARVSYEQYF. The CDR3 bases are TGTGCCTGGAGTGCACGGGTTTCCTACGAGCAGTACTTC.

The chain uses TRBV5-1 and TRBJ1-1; 8 bases are a match to TRBD1. V gave up 4 bases and J gave up 1 base; unmatched junction bases: 3. Germline-derived CDR1 and CDR2 are SGHRS and YFSETQ. The CDR3 covers 14 residues. As DNA, the CDR3 is TGCGCCAGCAGCCCCGGGACAGGGAACACTGAAGCTTTCTTT. Amino acids: CASSPGTGNTEAFF.

V is TRBV28 and J is TRBJ2-1; a weak D match, TRBD2 (5 bases). With 6 bases removed from V and 3 bases from J, the gap between germline ends came to 12 bases. The CDR3 contains 14 residues. Germline loops: CDR1 MDHEN, CDR2 SYDVKM. CDR3 coding DNA: TGTGCCAGCAGGCAACTAGTCCTCTACAATGAGCAGTTCTTC. Translating it yields CASRQLVLYNEQFF.

This chain uses TRBV18 with TRBJ2-3; D is possibly TRBD1 (5 bases). The CDR3 is 16 amino acids. Between the trimmed V and J ends, which lost 3 bases and 3 bases, there was a span of 16 bases. Germline V gives CDR1 KGHSH, CDR2 LQKENI. As DNA, the CDR3 is TGTGCCAGCTCACCCCCTAAAGGGGTTGAGACAGATACGCAGTATTTT. Amino acids: CASSPPKGVETDTQYF.

The chain is built from TRBV10-3 and TRBJ2-1; weak D call: TRBD1 (6 bases). Germline-derived CDR1 and CDR2 are ENHRY and SYGVKD. The V and J ends lost 5 bases and 5 bases respectively, with 19 bases between them. This CDR3 is built from 16 residues. The CDR3 here is CAISSRVGQLDNEQFF. CDR3 in DNA: TGTGCCATCAGTAGTAGGGTCGGACAGCTTGACAATGAGCAGTTCTTC.

In its sample, this clone is medium-sized. This rearrangement joins TRBV7-9 to TRBJ1-1; D may be TRBD1 (6 bases). CDR1 is SEHNR and CDR2 is FQNEAQ in the germline V gene (reference sequence). This CDR3 has 13 residues. Trimming shortened V by 3 bases and J by 3 bases, and 8 bases separated the two germline ends. CDR3 residues: CASSFYRDTEAFF. The CDR3 DNA is TGTGCCAGCAGCTTTTACAGGGACACTGAAGCTTTCTTT.

About this clone: The junction departs from germline at one end; a sequencing error may be responsible. The chain couples TRBV7-7 to TRBJ2-7; 8 nucleotides align to TRBD1. The CDR3 is made up of 14 amino acids. The germline gives CDR1 SSHAT, CDR2 FNYEAQ (reference sequence). Here the CDR3 DNA reads TGTGCTAGCAGCCTCGGGACAGGAATTTACGAGCAGTACTTC. As protein: CASSLGTGIYEQYF.

This clone turned up a few times. The gene calls are TRBV7-9 and TRBJ2-2; 8 nucleotides agree with TRBD1. V was clipped by 5 bases and J by 0 bases; unmatched bases: 8. This CDR3 comprises 17 residues. The V gene's germline CDR1 is SEHNR and CDR2 FQNEAQ (reference sequence). The CDR3 sequence is CASSKPMGQANTGELFF. The CDR3 bases are TGTGCCAGCAGCAAGCCAATGGGACAGGCGAACACCGGGGAGCTGTTTTTT.

The chain recombines TRBV10-1 with TRBJ2-2, with TRBD1 matching over 9 bases. Per germline, CDR1 WNHNN and CDR2 SYGVQD (reference sequence). This CDR3 has 17 amino acids. The junction had 2 bases not matched to a gene; V was cut back by 0 bases and J by 0 bases. The CDR3 sequence: CASSESGTGPNTGELFF. CDR3 nucleotides: TGCGCCAGCAGTGAGTCCGGGACAGGGCCGAACACCGGGGAGCTGTTTTTT.

V gene TRBV6-6 combines with J gene TRBJ1-2; D is undetermined. CDR1 and CDR2 (germline): MNHNY, SVGAGI (reference sequence). The CDR3 totals 15 residues. V lost 0 bases and J lost 6, with 14 bases in between. CDR3 nucleotide sequence: TGTGCCAGCAGTTACTCGAACGTTCTGCCGGATGGCTACACCTTC. This sequence encodes CASSYSNVLPDGYTF.

V gene TRBV7-2 combines with J gene TRBJ2-7; tentative D call: TRBD2 (6 bases). The V and J ends lost 0 bases and 7 bases respectively, with 13 bases between them. CDR3 length: 14 residues. The germline gives CDR1 SGHTA, CDR2 FQGNSA. The CDR3 sequence: CASSLAGGGEEQYF. CDR3 DNA: TGTGCCAGCAGCTTAGCCGGGGGAGGAGAAGAGCAGTACTTC.

The rearrangement links TRBV5-1 to TRBJ1-4; TRBD1 aligns across 8 bases. The CDR3 length is 15 residues. J lost 3 bases, V lost 1 base, and 2 bases had no gene match. Germline V gene lookup returns CDR1 SGHRS and CDR2 YFSETQ. CDR3 coding DNA: TGCGCCAGCAGCTTGTGGACAGGGCCTAATGAAAAACTGTTTTTT. This codes for CASSLWTGPNEKLFF.